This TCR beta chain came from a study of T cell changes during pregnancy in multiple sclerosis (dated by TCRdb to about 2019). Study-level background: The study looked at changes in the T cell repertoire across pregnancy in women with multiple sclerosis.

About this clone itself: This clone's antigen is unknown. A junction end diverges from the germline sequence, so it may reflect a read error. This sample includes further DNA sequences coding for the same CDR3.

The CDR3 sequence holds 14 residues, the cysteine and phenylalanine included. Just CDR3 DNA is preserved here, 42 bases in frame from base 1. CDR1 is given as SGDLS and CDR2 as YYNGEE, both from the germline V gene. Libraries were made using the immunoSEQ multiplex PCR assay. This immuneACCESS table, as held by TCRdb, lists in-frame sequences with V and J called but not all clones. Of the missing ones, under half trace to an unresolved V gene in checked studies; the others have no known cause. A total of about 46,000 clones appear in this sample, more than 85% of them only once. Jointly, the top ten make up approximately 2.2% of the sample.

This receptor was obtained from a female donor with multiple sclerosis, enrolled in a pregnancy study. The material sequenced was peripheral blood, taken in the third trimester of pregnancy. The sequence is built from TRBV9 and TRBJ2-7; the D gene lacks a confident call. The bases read TGTGCTAGCAGCGTAACTGAAAGCTCCTACGAGCAGTACTTC. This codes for CASSVTESSYEQYF.